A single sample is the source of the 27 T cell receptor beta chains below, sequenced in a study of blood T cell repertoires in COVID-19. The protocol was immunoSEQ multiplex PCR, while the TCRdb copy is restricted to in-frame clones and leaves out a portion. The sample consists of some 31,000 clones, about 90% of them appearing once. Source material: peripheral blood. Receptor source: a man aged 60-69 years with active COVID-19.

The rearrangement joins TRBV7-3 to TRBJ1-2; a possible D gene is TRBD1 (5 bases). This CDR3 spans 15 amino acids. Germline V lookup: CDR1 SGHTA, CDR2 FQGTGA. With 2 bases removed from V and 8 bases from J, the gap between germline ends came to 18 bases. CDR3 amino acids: CASSLRSIGHAGYTF. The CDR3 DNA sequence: TGTGCCAGCAGCTTACGGTCGATTGGACACGCCGGCTACACCTTC.

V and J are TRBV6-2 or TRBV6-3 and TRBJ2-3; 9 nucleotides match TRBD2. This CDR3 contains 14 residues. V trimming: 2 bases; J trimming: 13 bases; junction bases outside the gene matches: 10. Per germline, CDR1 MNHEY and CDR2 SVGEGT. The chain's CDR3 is CASSYAGSGGEKYF. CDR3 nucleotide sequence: TGTGCCAGCAGTTACGCGGGTAGCGGGGGTGAGAAGTATTTT.

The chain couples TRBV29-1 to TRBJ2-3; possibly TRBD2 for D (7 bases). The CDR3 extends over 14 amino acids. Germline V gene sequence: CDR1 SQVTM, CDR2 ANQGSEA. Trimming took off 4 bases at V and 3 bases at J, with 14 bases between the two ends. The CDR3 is CSVAVGGLTDTQYF. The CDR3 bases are TGCAGCGTTGCGGTGGGGGGGCTGACAGATACGCAGTATTTT.

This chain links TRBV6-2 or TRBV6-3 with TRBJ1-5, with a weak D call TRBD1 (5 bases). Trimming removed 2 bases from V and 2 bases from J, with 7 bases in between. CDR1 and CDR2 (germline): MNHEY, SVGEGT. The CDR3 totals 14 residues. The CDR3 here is CASSYARGNQPQHF. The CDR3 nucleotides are TGTGCCAGCAGTTACGCCAGGGGCAATCAGCCCCAGCATTTT.

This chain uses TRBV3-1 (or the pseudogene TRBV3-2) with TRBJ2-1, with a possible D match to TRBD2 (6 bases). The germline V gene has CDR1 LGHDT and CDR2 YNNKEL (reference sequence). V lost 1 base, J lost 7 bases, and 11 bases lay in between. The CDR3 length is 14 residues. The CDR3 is CASSQGAGRNEQFF. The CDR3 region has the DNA TGTGCCAGCAGCCAAGGGGCGGGACGGAATGAGCAGTTCTTC.

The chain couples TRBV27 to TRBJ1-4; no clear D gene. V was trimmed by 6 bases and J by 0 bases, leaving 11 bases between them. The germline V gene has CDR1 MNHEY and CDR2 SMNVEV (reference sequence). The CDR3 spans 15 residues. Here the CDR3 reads CASRGADATNEKLFF. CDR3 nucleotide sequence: TGTGCCAGCAGGGGAGCGGATGCAACTAATGAAAAACTGTTTTTT.

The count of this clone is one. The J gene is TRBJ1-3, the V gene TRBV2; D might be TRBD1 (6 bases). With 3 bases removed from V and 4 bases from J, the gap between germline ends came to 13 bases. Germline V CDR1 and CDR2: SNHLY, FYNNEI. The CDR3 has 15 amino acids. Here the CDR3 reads CASSDQRTAGNTIYF. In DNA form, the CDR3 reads TGTGCCAGCAGTGATCAAAGGACAGCGGGAAACACCATATATTTT. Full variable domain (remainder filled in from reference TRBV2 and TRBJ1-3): EPEVTQTPSHQVTQMGQEVILRCVPISNHLYFYWYRQILGQKVEFLVSFYNNEISEKSEIFDDQFSVERPDGSNFTLKIRSTKLEDSAMYFCASSDQRTAGNTIYFGEGSWLTVV.

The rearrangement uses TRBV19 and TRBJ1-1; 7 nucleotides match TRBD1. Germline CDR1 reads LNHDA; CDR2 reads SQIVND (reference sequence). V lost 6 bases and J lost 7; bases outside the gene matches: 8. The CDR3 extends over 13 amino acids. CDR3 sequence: CASSLQGDGEAFF. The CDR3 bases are TGTGCCAGTAGCCTTCAGGGGGACGGTGAAGCTTTCTTT.

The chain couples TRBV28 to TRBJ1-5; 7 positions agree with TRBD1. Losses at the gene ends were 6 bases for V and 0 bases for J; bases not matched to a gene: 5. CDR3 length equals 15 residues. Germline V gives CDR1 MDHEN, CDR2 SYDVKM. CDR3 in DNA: TGTGCCAGCAGCCGGGGACAGATTAGCAATCAGCCCCAGCATTTT. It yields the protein CASSRGQISNQPQHF.

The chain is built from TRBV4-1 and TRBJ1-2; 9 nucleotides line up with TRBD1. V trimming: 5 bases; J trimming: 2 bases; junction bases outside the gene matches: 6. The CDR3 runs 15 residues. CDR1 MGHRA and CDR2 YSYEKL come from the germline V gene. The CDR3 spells CASSGDRVGNYGYTF. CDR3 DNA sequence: TGCGCCAGCAGCGGGGACAGGGTCGGGAACTATGGCTACACCTTC.

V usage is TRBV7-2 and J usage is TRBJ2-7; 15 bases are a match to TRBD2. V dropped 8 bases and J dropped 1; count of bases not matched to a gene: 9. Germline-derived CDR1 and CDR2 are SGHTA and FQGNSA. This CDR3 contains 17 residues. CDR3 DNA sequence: TGTGCCAGCGGTGGGACTAGCGGGGGGTTTAGGTCCTACGAGCAGTACTTC. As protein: CASGGTSGGFRSYEQYF.

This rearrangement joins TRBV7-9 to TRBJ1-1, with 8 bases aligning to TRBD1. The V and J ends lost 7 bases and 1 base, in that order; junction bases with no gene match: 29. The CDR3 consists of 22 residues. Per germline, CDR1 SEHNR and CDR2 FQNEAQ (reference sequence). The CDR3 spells CASTDKNRQGTAPWGANTEAFF. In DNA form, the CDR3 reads TGTGCCAGCACCGATAAAAACCGACAGGGGACCGCACCATGGGGGGCGAACACTGAAGCTTTCTTT.

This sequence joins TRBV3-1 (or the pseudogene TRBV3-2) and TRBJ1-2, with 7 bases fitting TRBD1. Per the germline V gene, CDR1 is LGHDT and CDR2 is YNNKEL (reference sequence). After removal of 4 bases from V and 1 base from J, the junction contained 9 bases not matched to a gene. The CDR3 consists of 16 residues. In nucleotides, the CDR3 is TGTGCCAGCAGCCCCCGTGGTCAGGGGGGTAACTATGGCTACACCTTC. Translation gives CASSPRGQGGNYGYTF.

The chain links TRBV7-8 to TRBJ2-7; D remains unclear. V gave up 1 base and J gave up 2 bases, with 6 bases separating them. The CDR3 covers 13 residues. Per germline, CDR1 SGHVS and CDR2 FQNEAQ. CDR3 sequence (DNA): TGTGCCAGCAGCTTAGGGCGGACCTACGAGCAGTACTTC. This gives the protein CASSLGRTYEQYF.

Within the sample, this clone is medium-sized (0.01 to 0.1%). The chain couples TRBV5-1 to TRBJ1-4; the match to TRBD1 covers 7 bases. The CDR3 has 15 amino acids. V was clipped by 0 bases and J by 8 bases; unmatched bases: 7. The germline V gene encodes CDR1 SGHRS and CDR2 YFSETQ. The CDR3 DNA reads TGCGCCAGCAGCTTGGAAGCAGGGGGAGGAGAAAAACTGTTTTTT. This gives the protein CASSLEAGGGEKLFF.

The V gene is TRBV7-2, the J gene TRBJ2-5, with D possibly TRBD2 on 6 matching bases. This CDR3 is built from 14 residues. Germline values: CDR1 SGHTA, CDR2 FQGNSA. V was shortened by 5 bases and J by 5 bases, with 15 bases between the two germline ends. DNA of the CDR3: TGTGCCAGCAGCCCAGGGCTAGCGACGGAGACCCAGTACTTC. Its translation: CASSPGLATETQYF.

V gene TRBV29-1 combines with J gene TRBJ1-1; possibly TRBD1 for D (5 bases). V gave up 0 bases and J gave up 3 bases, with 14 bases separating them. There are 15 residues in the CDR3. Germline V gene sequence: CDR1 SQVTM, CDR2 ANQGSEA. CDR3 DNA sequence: TGCAGCGTTGAAGATCAGGAGGGGAAGGACACTGAAGCTTTCTTT. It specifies CSVEDQEGKDTEAFF.

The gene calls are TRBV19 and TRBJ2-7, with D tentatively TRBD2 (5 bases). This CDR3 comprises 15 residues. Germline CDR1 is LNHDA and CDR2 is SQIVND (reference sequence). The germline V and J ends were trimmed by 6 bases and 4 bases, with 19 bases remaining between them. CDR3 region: CASSPPTPREYEQYF. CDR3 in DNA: TGTGCCAGTAGCCCTCCGACACCCCGGGAATACGAGCAGTACTTC.

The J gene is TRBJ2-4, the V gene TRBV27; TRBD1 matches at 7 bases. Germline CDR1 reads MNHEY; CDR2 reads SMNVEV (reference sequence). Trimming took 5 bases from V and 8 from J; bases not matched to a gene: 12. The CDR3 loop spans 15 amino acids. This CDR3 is CASSLNYRGVDIQYF. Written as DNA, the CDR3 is TGTGCCAGCAGTCTAAATTACAGGGGAGTGGACATTCAGTACTTC.

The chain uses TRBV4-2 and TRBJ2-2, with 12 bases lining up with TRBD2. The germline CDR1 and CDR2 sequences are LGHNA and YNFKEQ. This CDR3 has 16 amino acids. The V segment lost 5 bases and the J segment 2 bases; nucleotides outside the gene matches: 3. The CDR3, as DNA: TGTGCCAGCAGCGAGACTAGCGGGAGAAACACCGGGGAGCTGTTTTTT. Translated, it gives CASSETSGRNTGELFF.

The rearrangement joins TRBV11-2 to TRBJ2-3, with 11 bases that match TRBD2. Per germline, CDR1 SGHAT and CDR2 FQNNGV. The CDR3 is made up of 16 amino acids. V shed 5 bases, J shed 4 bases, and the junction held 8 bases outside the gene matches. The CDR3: CASSPTSGASPDTQYF. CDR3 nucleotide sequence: TGTGCCAGCAGCCCGACTAGCGGGGCGTCCCCAGATACGCAGTATTTT.

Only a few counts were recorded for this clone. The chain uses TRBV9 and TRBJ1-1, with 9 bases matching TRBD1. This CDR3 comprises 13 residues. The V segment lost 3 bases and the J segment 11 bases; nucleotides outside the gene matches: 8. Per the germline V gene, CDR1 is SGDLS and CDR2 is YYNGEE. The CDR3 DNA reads TGTGCCAGCAGCGGACCGGGACAGGGTCGCGCTTTCTTT. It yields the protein CASSGPGQGRAFF.

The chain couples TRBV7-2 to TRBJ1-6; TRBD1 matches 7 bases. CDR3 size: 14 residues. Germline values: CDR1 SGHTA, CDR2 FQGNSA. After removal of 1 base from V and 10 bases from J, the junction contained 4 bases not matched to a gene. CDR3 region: CASSLGDSRSPLHF. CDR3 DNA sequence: TGTGCCAGCAGCTTAGGGGACAGCCGGTCACCCCTCCACTTT.

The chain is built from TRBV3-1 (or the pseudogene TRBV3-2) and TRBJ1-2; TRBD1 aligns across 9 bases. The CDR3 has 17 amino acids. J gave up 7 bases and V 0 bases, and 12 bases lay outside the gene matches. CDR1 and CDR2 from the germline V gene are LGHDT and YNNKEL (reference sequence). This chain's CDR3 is CASSQDLAQGARTGYTF. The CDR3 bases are TGTGCCAGCAGCCAAGATCTTGCACAGGGGGCGAGGACTGGCTACACCTTC.

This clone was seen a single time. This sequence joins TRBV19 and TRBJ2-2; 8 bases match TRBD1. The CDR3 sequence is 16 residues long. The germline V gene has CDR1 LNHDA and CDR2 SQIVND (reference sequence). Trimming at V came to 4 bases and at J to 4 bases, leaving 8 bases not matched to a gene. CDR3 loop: CASSRFGQGGTGELFF. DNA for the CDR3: TGTGCCAGTAGTAGATTCGGACAGGGAGGCACCGGGGAGCTGTTTTTT.

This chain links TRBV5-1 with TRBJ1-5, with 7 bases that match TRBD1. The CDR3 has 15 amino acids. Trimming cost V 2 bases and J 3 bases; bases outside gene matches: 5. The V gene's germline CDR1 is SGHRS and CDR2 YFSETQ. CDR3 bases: TGCGCCAGCAGCTTACACGGGACAGTCAATCAGCCCCAGCATTTT. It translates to CASSLHGTVNQPQHF.

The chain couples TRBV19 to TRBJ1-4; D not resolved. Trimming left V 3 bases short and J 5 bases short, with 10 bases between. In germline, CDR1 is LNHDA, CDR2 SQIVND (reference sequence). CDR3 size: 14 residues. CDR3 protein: CASSIQLRNEKLFF. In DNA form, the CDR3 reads TGTGCCAGTAGTATTCAACTGAGAAATGAAAAACTGTTTTTT.